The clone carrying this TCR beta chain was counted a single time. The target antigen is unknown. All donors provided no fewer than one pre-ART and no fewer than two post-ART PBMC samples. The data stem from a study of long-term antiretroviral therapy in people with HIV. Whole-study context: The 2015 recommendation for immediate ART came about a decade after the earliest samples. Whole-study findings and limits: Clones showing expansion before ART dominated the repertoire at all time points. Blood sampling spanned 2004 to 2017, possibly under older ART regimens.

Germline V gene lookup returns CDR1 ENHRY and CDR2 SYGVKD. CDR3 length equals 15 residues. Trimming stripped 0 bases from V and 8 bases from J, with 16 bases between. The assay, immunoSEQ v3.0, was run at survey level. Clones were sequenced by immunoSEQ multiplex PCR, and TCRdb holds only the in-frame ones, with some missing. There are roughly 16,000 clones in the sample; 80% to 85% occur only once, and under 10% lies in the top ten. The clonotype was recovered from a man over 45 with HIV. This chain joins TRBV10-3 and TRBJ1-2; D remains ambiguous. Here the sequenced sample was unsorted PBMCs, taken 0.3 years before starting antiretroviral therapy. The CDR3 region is CAISESRGSTRGYTF. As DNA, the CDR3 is TGTGCCATCAGTGAGTCGAGAGGTAGCACGAGAGGCTACACCTTC.